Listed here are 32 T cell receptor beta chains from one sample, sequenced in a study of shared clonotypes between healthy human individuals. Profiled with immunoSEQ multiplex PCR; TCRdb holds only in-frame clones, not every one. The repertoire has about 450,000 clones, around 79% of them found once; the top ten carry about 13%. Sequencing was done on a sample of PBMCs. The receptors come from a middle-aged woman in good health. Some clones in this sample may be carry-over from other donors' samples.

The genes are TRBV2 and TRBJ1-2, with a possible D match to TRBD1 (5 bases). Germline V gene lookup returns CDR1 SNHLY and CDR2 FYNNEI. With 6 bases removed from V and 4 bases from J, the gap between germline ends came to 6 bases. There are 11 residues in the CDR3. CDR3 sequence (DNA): TGTGCCAGCAGAACAGGCTATGGCTACACCTTC. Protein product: CASRTGYGYTF.

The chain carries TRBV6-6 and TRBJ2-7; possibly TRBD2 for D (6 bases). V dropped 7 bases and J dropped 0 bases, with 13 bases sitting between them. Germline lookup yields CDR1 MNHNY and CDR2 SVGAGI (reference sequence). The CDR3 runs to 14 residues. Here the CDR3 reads CASKGGRSSYEQYF. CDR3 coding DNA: TGTGCCAGCAAAGGAGGGAGAAGCTCCTACGAGCAGTACTTC.

This CDR3 is CASSDLWGRSYNEQFF. DNA for the CDR3: TGTGCCAGCAGTGATCTATGGGGACGCTCCTACAATGAGCAGTTCTTC. This rearrangement joins TRBV6-1 to TRBJ2-1, with D tentatively TRBD1 or TRBD2 (5 bases each). The germline V and J ends were trimmed by 3 bases and 0 bases, with 12 bases remaining between them. The length of the CDR3 is 16 residues. The V gene's germline CDR1 is MNHNS and CDR2 SASEGT.

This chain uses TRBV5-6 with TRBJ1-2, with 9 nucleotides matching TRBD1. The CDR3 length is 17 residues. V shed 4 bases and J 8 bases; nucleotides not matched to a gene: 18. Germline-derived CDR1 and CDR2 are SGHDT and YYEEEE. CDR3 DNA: TGTGCCAGCAGCCCCTTTGTGTACCGACAGGGGGAAAGCGGCTACACCTTC. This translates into CASSPFVYRQGESGYTF.

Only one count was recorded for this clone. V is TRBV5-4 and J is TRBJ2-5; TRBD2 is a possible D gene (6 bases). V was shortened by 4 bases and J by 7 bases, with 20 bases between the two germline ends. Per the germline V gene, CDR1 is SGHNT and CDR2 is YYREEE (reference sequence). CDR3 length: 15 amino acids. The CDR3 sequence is CASSPFTLNGGTQYF. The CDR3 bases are TGTGCCAGCAGCCCCTTCACCCTAAACGGGGGGACCCAGTACTTC.

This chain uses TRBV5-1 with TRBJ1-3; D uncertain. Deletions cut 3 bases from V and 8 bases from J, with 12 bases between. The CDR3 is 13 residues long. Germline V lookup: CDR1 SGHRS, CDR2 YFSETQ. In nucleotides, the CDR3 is TGCGCCAGCAGCTCAATGGACGGGGACACCATATATTTT. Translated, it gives CASSSMDGDTIYF. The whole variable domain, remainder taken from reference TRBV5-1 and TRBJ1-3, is KAGVTQTPRYLIKTRGQQVTLSCSPISGHRSVSWYQQTPGQGLQFLFEYFSETQRNKGNFPGRFSGRQFSNSRSEMNVSTLELGDSALYLCASSSMDGDTIYFGEGSWLTVV.

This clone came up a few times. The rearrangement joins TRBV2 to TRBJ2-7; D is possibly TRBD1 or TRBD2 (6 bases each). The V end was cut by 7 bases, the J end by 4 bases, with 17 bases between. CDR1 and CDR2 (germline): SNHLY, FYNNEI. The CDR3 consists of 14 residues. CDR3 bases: TGTGCCAGCACGGTCGGGGGCATCGGGTACGAGCAGTACTTC. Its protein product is CASTVGGIGYEQYF.

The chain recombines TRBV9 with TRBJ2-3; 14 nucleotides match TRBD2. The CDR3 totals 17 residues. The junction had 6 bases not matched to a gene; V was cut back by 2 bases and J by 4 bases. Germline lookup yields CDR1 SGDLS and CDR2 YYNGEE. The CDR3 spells CASSVAGLAGGPDTQYF. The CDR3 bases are TGTGCCAGCAGCGTGGCCGGACTAGCGGGAGGCCCAGATACGCAGTATTTT.

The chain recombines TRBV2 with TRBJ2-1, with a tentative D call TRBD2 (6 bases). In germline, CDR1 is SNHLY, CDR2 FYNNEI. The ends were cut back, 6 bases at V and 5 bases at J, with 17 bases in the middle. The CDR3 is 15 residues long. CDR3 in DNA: TGTGCCAGCAGCGAGGCCAGCGGAGGGAACAATGAGCAGTTCTTC. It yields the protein CASSEASGGNNEQFF.

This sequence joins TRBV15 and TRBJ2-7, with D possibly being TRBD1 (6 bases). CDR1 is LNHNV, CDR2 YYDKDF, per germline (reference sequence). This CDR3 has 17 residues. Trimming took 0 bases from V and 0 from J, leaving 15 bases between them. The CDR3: CATSREAGTPFSYEQYF. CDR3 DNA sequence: TGTGCCACCAGCAGAGAGGCCGGGACACCGTTCTCCTACGAGCAGTACTTC.

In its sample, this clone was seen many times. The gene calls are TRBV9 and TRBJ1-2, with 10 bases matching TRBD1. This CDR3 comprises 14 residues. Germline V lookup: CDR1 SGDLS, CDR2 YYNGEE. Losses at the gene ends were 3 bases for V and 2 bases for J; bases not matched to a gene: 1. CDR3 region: CASSETGGNYGYTF. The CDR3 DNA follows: TGTGCCAGCAGCGAGACAGGGGGCAACTATGGCTACACCTTC.

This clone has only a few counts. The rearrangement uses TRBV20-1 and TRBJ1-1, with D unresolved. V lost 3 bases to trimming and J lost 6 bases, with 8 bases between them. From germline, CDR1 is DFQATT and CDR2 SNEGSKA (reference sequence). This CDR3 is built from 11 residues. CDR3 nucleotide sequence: TGCAGTGCTAGGATGCGACCTGAAGCTTTCTTT. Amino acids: CSARMRPEAFF.

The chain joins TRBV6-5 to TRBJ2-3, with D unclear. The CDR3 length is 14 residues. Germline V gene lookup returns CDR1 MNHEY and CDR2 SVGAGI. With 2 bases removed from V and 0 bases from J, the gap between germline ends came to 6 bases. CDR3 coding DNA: TGTGCCAGCAGTTACGGGGATAGCACAGATACGCAGTATTTT. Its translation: CASSYGDSTDTQYF.

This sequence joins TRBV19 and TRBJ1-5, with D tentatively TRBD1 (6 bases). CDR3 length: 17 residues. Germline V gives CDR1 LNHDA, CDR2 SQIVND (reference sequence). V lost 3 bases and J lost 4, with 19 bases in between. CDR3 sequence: CASSIGPRRGANQPQHF. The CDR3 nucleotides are TGTGCCAGTAGTATCGGCCCCCGGAGGGGGGCGAATCAGCCCCAGCATTTT.

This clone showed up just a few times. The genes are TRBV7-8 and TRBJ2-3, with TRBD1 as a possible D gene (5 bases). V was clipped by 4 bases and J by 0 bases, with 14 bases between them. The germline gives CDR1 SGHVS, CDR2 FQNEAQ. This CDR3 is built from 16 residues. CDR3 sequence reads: CASSSWGLFSTDTQYF. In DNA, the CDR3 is TGTGCCAGCAGCTCCTGGGGCCTGTTTAGCACAGATACGCAGTATTTT.

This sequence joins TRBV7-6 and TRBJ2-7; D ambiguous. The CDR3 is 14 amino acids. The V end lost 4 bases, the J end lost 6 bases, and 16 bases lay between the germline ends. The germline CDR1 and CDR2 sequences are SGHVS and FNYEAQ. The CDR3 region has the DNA TGTGCCAGCAGCTCCTTGAGAGGTAGGGTCGAGCAGTACTTC. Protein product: CASSSLRGRVEQYF.

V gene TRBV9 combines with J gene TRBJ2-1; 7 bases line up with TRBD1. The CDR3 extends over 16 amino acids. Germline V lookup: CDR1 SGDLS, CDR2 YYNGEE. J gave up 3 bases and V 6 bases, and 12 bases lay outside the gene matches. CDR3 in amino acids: CASTPPAGGVYNEQFF. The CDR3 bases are TGTGCCAGCACCCCCCCGGCAGGGGGAGTCTACAATGAGCAGTTCTTC. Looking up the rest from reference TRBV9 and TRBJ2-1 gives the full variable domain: DSGVTQTPKHLITATGQRVTLRCSPRSGDLSVYWYQQSLDQGLQFLIQYYNGEERAKGNILERFSAQQFPDLHSELNLSSLELGDSALYFCASTPPAGGVYNEQFFGPGTRLTVL.

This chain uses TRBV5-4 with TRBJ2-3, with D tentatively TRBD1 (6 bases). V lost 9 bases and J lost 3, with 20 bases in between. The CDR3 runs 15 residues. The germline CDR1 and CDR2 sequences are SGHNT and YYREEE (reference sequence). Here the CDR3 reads CAIPLQQGRTDTQYF. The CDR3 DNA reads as TGTGCCATCCCGCTTCAACAGGGTAGAACAGATACGCAGTATTTT.

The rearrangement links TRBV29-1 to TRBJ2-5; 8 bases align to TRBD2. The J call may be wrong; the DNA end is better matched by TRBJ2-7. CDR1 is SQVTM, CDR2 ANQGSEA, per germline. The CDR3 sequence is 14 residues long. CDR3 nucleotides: TGCAGCGTCGTCGGACTAGCTTCTTCCTACGAGCAGTACTTC. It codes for CSVVGLASSYEQYF.

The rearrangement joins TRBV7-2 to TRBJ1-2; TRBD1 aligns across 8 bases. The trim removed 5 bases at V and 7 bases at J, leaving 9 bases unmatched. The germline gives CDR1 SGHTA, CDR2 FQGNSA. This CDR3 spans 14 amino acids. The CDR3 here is CASSRGQGEAGYTF. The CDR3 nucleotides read TGTGCCAGCAGCCGAGGACAGGGAGAGGCTGGCTACACCTTC.

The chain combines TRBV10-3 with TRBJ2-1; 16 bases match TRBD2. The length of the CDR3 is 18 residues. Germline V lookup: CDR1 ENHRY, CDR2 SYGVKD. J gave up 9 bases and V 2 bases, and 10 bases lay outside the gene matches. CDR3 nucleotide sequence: TGTGCCATCAGTGAGAGATCCGTGGGACTAGCGGGAGGGGCTGAGCAGTTCTTC. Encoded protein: CAISERSVGLAGGAEQFF.

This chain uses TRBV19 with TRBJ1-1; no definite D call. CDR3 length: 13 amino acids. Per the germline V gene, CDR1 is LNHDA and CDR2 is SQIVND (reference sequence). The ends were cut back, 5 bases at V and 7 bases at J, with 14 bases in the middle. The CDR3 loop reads CASSQQIRLEAFF. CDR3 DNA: TGTGCCAGTAGTCAACAGATACGCCTTGAAGCTTTCTTT.

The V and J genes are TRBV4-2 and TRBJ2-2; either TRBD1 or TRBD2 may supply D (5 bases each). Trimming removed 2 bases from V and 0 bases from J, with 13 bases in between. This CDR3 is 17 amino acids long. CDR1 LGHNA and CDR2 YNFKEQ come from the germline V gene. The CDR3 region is CASSQHRDGPNTGELFF. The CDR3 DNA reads TGTGCCAGCAGCCAACACCGGGACGGCCCGAACACCGGGGAGCTGTTTTTT.

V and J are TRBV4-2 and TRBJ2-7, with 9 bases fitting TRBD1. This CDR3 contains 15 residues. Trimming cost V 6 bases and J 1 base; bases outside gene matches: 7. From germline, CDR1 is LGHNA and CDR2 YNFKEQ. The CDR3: CASREGQGESYEQYF. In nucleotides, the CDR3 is TGTGCCAGCAGGGAGGGACAGGGTGAATCCTACGAGCAGTACTTC.

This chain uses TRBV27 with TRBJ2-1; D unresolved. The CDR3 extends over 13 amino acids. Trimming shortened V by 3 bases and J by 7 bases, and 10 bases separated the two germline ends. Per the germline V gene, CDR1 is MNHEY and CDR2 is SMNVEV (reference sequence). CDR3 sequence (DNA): TGTGCCAGCAGTTTCGCGACGGAAAATGAGCAGTTCTTC. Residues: CASSFATENEQFF.

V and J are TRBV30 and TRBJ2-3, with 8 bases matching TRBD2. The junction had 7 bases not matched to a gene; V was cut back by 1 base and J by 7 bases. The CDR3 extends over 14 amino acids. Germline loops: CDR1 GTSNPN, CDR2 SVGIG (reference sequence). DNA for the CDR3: TGTGCCTGGAGTGGTAGGACTAGCAGAAATACGCAGTATTTT. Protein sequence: CAWSGRTSRNTQYF.

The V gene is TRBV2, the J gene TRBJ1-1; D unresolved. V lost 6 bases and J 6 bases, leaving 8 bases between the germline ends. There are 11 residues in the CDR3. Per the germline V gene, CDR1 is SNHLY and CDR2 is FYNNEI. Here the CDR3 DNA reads TGTGCCAGCAGCCCCGGTCCTGAAGCTTTCTTT. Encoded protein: CASSPGPEAFF.

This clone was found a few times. CDR3 sequence reads: CASSSQGSYNEQFF. CDR3 nucleotide sequence: TGTGCCAGCAGTTCGCAGGGATCCTACAATGAGCAGTTCTTC. The chain uses TRBV27 and TRBJ2-1; possible D gene TRBD1, 5 bases. CDR3 length: 14 amino acids. Germline V lookup: CDR1 MNHEY, CDR2 SMNVEV (reference sequence). V was cut by 4 bases and J by 1 base, with 8 bases left in between.

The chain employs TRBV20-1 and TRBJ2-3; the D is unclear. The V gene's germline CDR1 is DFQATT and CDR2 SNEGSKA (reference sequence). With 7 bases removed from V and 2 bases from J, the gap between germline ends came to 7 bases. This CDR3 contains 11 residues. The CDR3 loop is CSGETTDTQYF. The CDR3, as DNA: TGCAGTGGTGAGACCACAGATACGCAGTATTTT.

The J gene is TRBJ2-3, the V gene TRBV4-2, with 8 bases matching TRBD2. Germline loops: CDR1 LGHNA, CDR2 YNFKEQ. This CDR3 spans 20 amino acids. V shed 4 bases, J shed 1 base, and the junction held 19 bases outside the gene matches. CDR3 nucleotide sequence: TGTGCCAGCAGCCTAAGACGGCTAGCGGGTCTCATTCGGGGCACAGATACGCAGTATTTT. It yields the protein CASSLRRLAGLIRGTDTQYF.

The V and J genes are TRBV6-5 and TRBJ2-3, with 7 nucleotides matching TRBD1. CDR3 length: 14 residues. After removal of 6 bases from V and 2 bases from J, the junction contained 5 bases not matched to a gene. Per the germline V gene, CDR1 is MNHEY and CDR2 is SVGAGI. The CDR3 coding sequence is TGTGCCAGCAGAACAGGGGTTAACACAGATACGCAGTATTTT. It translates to CASRTGVNTDTQYF.

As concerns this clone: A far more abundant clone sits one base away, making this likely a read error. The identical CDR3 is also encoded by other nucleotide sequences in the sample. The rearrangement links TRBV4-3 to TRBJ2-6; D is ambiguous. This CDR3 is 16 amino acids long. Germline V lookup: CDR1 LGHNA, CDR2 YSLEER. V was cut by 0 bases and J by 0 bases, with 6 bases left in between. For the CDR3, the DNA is TGCGCCAGCAGCCAAGAGGTCGGCTCTGGGGCCAACGTCCTGACTTTC. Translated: CASSQEVGSGANVLTF.